The table lists the clone carrying this T cell receptor beta chain with a count of one. This sample is drawn from a study of shared clonotypes between healthy human individuals. Overall study context: Donors consisted of two women and a few men between 18 and 49.

Here immunoSEQ multiplex PCR was the method, and the copy in TCRdb shows in-frame clones only, minus some. The sample consists of around 600,000 clones, almost 97% of them appearing once. Germline CDR1 reads SEHNR; CDR2 reads FQNEAQ (reference sequence). The CDR3 is 13 amino acids. V gave up 3 bases and J gave up 6 bases, with 11 bases separating them. The TCR was taken from a woman aged 30 to 39 in good health. Sample: naive CD4+ T cells sorted from blood. The subset was: CD45RA+ positively selected. The rearrangement uses TRBV7-9 and TRBJ1-2; possibly TRBD1 for D (5 bases). CDR3 protein: CASSFQGKDGYTF. The CDR3 DNA is TGTGCCAGCAGCTTCCAGGGAAAGGATGGCTACACCTTC.